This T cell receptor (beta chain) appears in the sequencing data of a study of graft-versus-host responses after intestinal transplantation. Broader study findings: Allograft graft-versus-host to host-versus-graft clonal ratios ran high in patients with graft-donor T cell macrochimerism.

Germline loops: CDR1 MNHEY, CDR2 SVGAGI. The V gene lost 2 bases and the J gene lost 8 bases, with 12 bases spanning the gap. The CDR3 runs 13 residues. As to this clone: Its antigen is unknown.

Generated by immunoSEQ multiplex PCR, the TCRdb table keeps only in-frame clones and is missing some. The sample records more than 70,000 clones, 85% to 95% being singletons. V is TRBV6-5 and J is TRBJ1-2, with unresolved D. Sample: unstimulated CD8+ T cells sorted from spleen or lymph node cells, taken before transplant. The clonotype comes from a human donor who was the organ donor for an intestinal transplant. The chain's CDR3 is CASSYNPQNGYTF. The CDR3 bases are TGTGCCAGCAGTTACAACCCCCAGAACGGCTACACCTTC.